A single sample gave rise to the 28 T cell receptor beta chains below, sequenced in a study of radiation and T cells in renal cell carcinoma. TCRdb keeps only in-frame clones here, not all; method: immunoSEQ multiplex PCR. The sample comprises 150,000 or so clones, roughly 85% of which are singletons, and less than 25% rests with the top ten. Time point given: baseline pretreatment blood. Treatment: 15 Gy SBRT to primary tumor, nephrectomy 4 weeks later. Sequences were derived from blood, sampled from a patient whose treatment included radiotherapy and nephrectomy. The receptor set was obtained from a woman between 50 and 59 years old with renal cell carcinoma.

The chain employs TRBV4-3 and TRBJ2-3, with D possibly TRBD2 on 6 matching bases. The ends were cut back, 1 base at V and 3 bases at J, with 14 bases in the middle. This CDR3 is 16 amino acids long. From germline, CDR1 is LGHNA and CDR2 YSLEER. The CDR3 DNA is TGCGCCAGCAGCCAAGTCTGGGCTCGGGGGACAGATACGCAGTATTTT. This gives the protein CASSQVWARGTDTQYF.

The chain employs TRBV15 and TRBJ1-5; the D is unclear. Germline V lookup: CDR1 LNHNV, CDR2 YYDKDF (reference sequence). The CDR3 covers 14 residues. V lost 0 bases, J lost 2 bases, and 5 bases lay in between. CDR3 loop: CATSREGGNQPQHF. The DNA of the CDR3 is TGTGCCACCAGCAGAGAGGGTGGCAATCAGCCCCAGCATTTT.

The chain employs TRBV7-2 and TRBJ2-5, with D perhaps given as TRBD1 or TRBD2 (5 bases each). Trimming took off 3 bases at V and 1 base at J, with 6 bases between the two ends. Germline CDR1 and CDR2: SGHTA and FQGNSA. The CDR3 has 13 residues. The CDR3 spells CASSFGGQETQYF. The CDR3 region has the DNA TGTGCCAGCAGCTTTGGGGGCCAAGAGACCCAGTACTTC. Full variable domain (remainder filled in from reference TRBV7-2 and TRBJ2-5): GAGVSQSPSNKVTEKGKDVELRCDPISGHTALYWYRQSLGQGLEFLIYFQGNSAPDKSGLPSDRFSAERTGGSVSTLTIQRTQQEDSAVYLCASSFGGQETQYFGPGTRLLVL.

The J gene is TRBJ1-2, the V gene TRBV5-6; D remains unclear. The length of the CDR3 is 15 residues. The germline CDR1 and CDR2 sequences are SGHDT and YYEEEE. V was shortened by 1 base and J by 5 bases, with 15 bases between the two germline ends. The DNA for the CDR3 is TGTGCCAGCAGCTTGAGGCAGGACGTGGCTTATGGCTACACCTTC. Protein sequence: CASSLRQDVAYGYTF.

The V and J genes are TRBV5-6 and TRBJ2-3; D unresolved. V lost 1 base to trimming and J lost 1 base, with 16 bases between them. The length of the CDR3 is 17 residues. CDR1 and CDR2 (germline): SGHDT, YYEEEE. As DNA, the CDR3 is TGTGCCAGCAGCTTGTCCCTTCAGTCCGGAGGCACAGATACGCAGTATTTT. The encoded protein is CASSLSLQSGGTDTQYF.

The table lists this clone with a count of one. The rearrangement uses TRBV7-9 and TRBJ2-5; the match to TRBD2 covers 13 bases. Germline CDR1 and CDR2: SEHNR and FQNEAQ (reference sequence). The CDR3 covers 17 residues. The V and J ends lost 4 bases and 5 bases, in that order; junction bases with no gene match: 10. DNA for the CDR3: TGTGCCAGCAGCTCCCCACTAGCGGGAGGGCCTTTTGAGACCCAGTACTTC. This codes for CASSSPLAGGPFETQYF.

The chain combines TRBV4-2 with TRBJ2-1; D gene ambiguous. V lost 1 base and J lost 7, with 17 bases in between. Per the germline V gene, CDR1 is LGHNA and CDR2 is YNFKEQ. The length of the CDR3 is 16 residues. CDR3: CASSQVVGNPFNEQFF. CDR3 in DNA: TGTGCCAGCAGCCAAGTTGTCGGAAACCCTTTTAATGAGCAGTTCTTC.

This clone was seen ten or more times. The chain is built from TRBV30 and TRBJ1-1; D is uncertain. Trimming stripped 4 bases from V and 1 base from J, with 10 bases between. The CDR3 has 13 residues. Germline-derived CDR1 and CDR2 are GTSNPN and SVGIG (reference sequence). DNA for the CDR3: TGTGCCTGGACCAGCCTTCGGAACACTGAAGCTTTCTTT. Translated: CAWTSLRNTEAFF.

V usage is TRBV4-1 and J usage is TRBJ2-7; 12 bases fit TRBD2. The CDR3 spans 18 residues. Trimming took 0 bases from V and 9 from J; bases not matched to a gene: 15. The germline CDR1 and CDR2 sequences are MGHRA and YSYEKL. The CDR3 region is CASSQDRTSGEPTSRQYF. As DNA, the CDR3 is TGCGCCAGCAGCCAAGATCGGACTAGCGGGGAGCCTACGAGCAGGCAGTACTTC.

The chain couples TRBV29-1 to TRBJ1-1, with 9 bases lining up with TRBD1. The CDR3 runs to 13 residues. Germline CDR1 and CDR2: SQVTM and ANQGSEA. The trim removed 7 bases at V and 5 bases at J, leaving 8 bases unmatched. The CDR3 coding sequence is TGCAGCGCAAAACAGGGGGCGGGAACTGAAGCTTTCTTT. Translating it yields CSAKQGAGTEAFF.

V usage is TRBV19 and J usage is TRBJ2-7; maybe TRBD1 (6 bases). The CDR3 loop spans 16 amino acids. With 2 bases removed from V and 2 bases from J, the gap between germline ends came to 16 bases. CDR1 and CDR2 from the germline V gene are LNHDA and SQIVND (reference sequence). The CDR3 reads CASSIFWQGSPYEQYF. The CDR3 nucleotides read TGTGCCAGTAGTATATTCTGGCAGGGGAGTCCCTACGAGCAGTACTTC.

The genes are TRBV25-1 and TRBJ2-7; D is unresolved. There are 14 residues in the CDR3. V was pared by 3 bases and J by 2 bases, with 11 bases between. Germline CDR1 and CDR2: MGHDK and SYGVNS. CDR3 sequence reads: CASSDPLRPYEQYF. For the CDR3, the DNA is TGTGCCAGCAGTGACCCGTTACGACCCTACGAGCAGTACTTC.

The chain couples TRBV29-1 to TRBJ2-7; 9 nucleotides line up with TRBD2. The length of the CDR3 is 13 residues. Germline V CDR1 and CDR2: SQVTM, ANQGSEA. V gave up 6 bases and J gave up 6 bases; unmatched junction bases: 9. The CDR3 protein is CSVEKAGGGEQYF. CDR3 sequence (DNA): TGCAGCGTAGAGAAAGCGGGAGGAGGCGAGCAGTACTTC.

The CDR3 spells CATSSFHLISGNTIYF. The CDR3 DNA reads TGTGCCACCAGCAGTTTCCACCTGATCTCTGGAAACACCATATATTTT. The chain employs TRBV15 and TRBJ1-3; no reliable D call. The V and J ends lost 3 bases and 0 bases respectively, with 12 bases between them. Germline V gives CDR1 LNHNV, CDR2 YYDKDF (reference sequence). The CDR3 length is 16 residues.

The chain has TRBV5-1 and TRBJ1-4; no firm D call. The CDR3 extends over 14 amino acids. V lost 0 bases to trimming and J lost 7 bases, with 10 bases between them. Looked up from germline, CDR1 is SGHRS and CDR2 is YFSETQ. The chain's CDR3 is CASSLEVAGEKLFF. The CDR3 DNA sequence: TGCGCCAGCAGCTTGGAGGTGGCAGGTGAAAAACTGTTTTTT.

Points on this clone: This CDR3 is also generated by other DNA sequences in the sample. The chain is built from TRBV9 and TRBJ2-5; TRBD1 matches 7 bases. Germline assignment: CDR1 SGDLS and CDR2 YYNGEE. There are 15 residues in the CDR3. J gave up 1 base and V 2 bases, and 5 bases lay outside the gene matches. This CDR3 reads CASSVTGTAQETQYF. CDR3 nucleotide sequence: TGTGCCAGCAGCGTCACCGGGACAGCCCAAGAGACCCAGTACTTC.

The chain recombines TRBV7-8 with TRBJ2-7, with 7 positions matching TRBD2. This CDR3 is built from 13 residues. V lost 8 bases, J lost 3 bases, and 7 bases stayed unmatched. Germline lookup yields CDR1 SGHVS and CDR2 FQNEAQ. The CDR3 sequence: CASGRGGLYEQYF. CDR3 in DNA: TGTGCCAGCGGGCGGGGAGGGCTCTACGAGCAGTACTTC.

For this clone: In the same sample, other DNA sequences code for this CDR3. The V and J genes are TRBV7-8 and TRBJ2-7, with no clear D. V shed 1 base and J shed 6 bases, with 7 bases lying between them. From germline, CDR1 is SGHVS and CDR2 FQNEAQ. The CDR3 length is 12 residues. This CDR3 is CASSLGSGEQYF. The CDR3 coding sequence is TGTGCCAGCAGCTTAGGATCGGGCGAGCAGTACTTC.

The chain is built from TRBV5-1 and TRBJ1-1; TRBD1 aligns across 7 bases. The germline CDR1 and CDR2 sequences are SGHRS and YFSETQ. Trimming took 4 bases from V and 7 from J; bases not matched to a gene: 10. This CDR3 contains 14 residues. CDR3 amino acids: CASSRLTGEVEAFF. CDR3 in DNA: TGCGCCAGCAGCAGGTTAACAGGGGAAGTTGAAGCTTTCTTT.

This clone was picked up one time. This chain joins TRBV2 and TRBJ2-5, with D tentatively TRBD2 (6 bases). The V end was cut by 6 bases, the J end by 2 bases, with 13 bases between. Per the germline V gene, CDR1 is SNHLY and CDR2 is FYNNEI. This CDR3 spans 14 amino acids. CDR3 in DNA: TGTGCCAGCAGCCCTTGGGGGGATCAAGAGACCCAGTACTTC. It translates to CASSPWGDQETQYF.

This chain connects TRBV9 to TRBJ2-5; 13 nucleotides line up with TRBD2. The germline V gene encodes CDR1 SGDLS and CDR2 YYNGEE. The CDR3 is made up of 16 amino acids. With V trimmed by 5 bases and J by 2 bases, 6 bases remained unmatched. CDR3 protein: CASSAGTSGEQETQYF. CDR3 DNA: TGTGCCAGCAGTGCTGGGACTAGCGGGGAACAAGAGACCCAGTACTTC.

The chain joins TRBV15 to TRBJ2-5, with a weak D call TRBD1 (5 bases). V was pared by 0 bases and J by 5 bases, with 16 bases between. Germline values: CDR1 LNHNV, CDR2 YYDKDF (reference sequence). The CDR3 is made up of 16 amino acids. The CDR3 DNA reads TGTGCCACCAGCAGAGACCGGATGTTAGGGGCGGAGACCCAGTACTTC. It yields the protein CATSRDRMLGAETQYF.

The chain joins TRBV10-1 to TRBJ2-3, with TRBD2 matching over 12 bases. Germline CDR1 is WNHNN and CDR2 is SYGVQD (reference sequence). V was clipped by 1 base and J by 8 bases; unmatched bases: 7. The CDR3 covers 16 residues. This CDR3 is CASSEWTSGDLGTQYF. The CDR3 nucleotides are TGCGCCAGCAGTGAGTGGACTAGCGGGGACTTAGGTACGCAGTATTTT.

V gene TRBV7-2 combines with J gene TRBJ2-7; D is uncertain. The CDR3 is 13 amino acids. V was pared by 1 base and J by 3 bases, with 7 bases between. Germline V CDR1 and CDR2: SGHTA, FQGNSA. The CDR3 DNA reads as TGTGCCAGCAGCTTAGGGATTCACTACGAGCAGTACTTC. Its protein is CASSLGIHYEQYF. The full variable domain, with the rest looked up from reference TRBV7-2 and TRBJ2-7, is GAGVSQSPSNKVTEKGKDVELRCDPISGHTALYWYRQSLGQGLEFLIYFQGNSAPDKSGLPSDRFSAERTGGSVSTLTIQRTQQEDSAVYLCASSLGIHYEQYFGPGTRLTVT.

The CDR3 nucleotides are TGTGCCAGCAGTTACTCAGGGTCGGGCAATCAGCCCCAGCATTTT. This gives the protein CASSYSGSGNQPQHF. V and J are TRBV6-6 and TRBJ1-5; D is unresolved. V gave up 0 bases and J gave up 2 bases, with 8 bases separating them. CDR3 length equals 15 residues. CDR1 and CDR2 (germline): MNHNY, SVGAGI (reference sequence).

This sequence joins TRBV4-3 and TRBJ1-3; D uncertain. The V end lost 0 bases, the J end lost 5 bases, and 5 bases lay between the germline ends. The germline V gene encodes CDR1 LGHNA and CDR2 YSLEER. The CDR3 runs 13 residues. This chain's CDR3 is CASSQERRNTIYF. The DNA of the CDR3 is TGCGCCAGCAGCCAAGAACGAAGAAACACCATATATTTT.

For the CDR3, the DNA is TGTGCCATCAGTGAGTCTGGGCAGGACAATCAGCCCCAGCATTTT. As protein: CAISESGQDNQPQHF. The V and J genes are TRBV10-3 and TRBJ1-5; no reliable D call. Trimming took off 0 bases at V and 3 bases at J, with 9 bases between the two ends. This CDR3 has 15 amino acids. Germline values: CDR1 ENHRY, CDR2 SYGVKD.

The rearrangement links TRBV2 to TRBJ1-5, with D possibly being TRBD1 (5 bases). Germline loops: CDR1 SNHLY, CDR2 FYNNEI. The V end was cut by 1 base, the J end by 14 bases, with 12 bases between. This CDR3 has 12 amino acids. Written as DNA, the CDR3 is TGTGCCAGCAGTGAAGGGGGACGGAGCAAGCATTTT. Residues: CASSEGGRSKHF.